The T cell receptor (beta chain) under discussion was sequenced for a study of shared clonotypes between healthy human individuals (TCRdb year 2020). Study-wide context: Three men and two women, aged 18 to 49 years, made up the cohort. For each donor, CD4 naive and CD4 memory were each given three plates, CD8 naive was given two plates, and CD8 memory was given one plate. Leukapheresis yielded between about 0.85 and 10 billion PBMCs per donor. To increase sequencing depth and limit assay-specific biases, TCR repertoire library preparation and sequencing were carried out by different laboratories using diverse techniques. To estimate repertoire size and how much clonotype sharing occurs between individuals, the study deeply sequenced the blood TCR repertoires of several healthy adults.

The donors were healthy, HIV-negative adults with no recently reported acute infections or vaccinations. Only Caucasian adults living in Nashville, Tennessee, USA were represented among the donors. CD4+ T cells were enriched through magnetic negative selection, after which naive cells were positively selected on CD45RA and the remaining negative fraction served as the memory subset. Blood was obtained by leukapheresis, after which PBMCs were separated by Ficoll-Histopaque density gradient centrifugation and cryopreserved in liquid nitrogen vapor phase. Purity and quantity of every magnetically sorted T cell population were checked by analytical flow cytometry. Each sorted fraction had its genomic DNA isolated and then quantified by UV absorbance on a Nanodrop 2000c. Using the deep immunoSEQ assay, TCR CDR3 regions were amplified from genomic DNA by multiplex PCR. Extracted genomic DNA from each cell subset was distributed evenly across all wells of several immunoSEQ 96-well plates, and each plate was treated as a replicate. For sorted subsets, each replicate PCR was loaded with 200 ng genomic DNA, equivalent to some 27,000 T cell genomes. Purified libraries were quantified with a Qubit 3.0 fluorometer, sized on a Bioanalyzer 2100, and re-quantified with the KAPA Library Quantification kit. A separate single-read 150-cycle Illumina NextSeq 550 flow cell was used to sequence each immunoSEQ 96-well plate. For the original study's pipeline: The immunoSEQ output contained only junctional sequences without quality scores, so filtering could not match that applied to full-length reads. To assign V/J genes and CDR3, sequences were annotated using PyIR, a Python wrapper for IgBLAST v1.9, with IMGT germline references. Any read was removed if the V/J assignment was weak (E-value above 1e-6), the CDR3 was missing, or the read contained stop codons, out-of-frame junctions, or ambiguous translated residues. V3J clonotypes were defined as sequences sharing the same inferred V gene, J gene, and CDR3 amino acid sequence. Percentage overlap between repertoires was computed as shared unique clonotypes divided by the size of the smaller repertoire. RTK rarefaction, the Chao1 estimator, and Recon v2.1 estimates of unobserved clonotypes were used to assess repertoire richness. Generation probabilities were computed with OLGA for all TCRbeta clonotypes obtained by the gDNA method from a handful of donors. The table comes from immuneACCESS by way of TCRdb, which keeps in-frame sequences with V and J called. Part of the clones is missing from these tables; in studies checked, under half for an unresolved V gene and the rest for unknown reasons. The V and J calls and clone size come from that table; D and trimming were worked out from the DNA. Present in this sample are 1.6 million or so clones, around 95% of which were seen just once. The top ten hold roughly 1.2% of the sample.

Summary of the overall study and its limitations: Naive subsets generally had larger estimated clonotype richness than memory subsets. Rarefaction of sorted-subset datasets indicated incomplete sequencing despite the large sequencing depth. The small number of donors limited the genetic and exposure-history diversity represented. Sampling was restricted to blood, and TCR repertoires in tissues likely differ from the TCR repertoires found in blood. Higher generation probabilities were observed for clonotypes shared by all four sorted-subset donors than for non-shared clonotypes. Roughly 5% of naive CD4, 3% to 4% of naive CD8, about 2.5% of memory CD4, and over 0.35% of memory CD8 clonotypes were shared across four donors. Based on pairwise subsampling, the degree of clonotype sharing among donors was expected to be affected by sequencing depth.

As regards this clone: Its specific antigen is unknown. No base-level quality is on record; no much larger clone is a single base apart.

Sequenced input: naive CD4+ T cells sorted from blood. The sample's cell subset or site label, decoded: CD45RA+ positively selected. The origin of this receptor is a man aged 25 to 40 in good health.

The nucleotides read TGTGCCAGCAGCGACGCTAGCGGGAGTTTCTACAATGAGCAGTTCTTC. It translates as CASSDASGSFYNEQFF. The rearranged segments are TRBV9 and TRBJ2-1; a stretch of 10 junction bases matches TRBD2. Per the germline V gene, SGDLS is the CDR1 and YYNGEE is the CDR2. V is cut back by 3 bases and J by 3 bases, with 6 bases in the junction unmatched. The CDR3 goes from the cysteine to the phenylalanine over 16 residues. Only the CDR3 DNA stays, 48 bases, in frame from base 1. Where the CDR3 stops, the reference TRBV9 and TRBJ2-1 genes take over; the full variable domain is DSGVTQTPKHLITATGQRVTLRCSPRSGDLSVYWYQQSLDQGLQFLIQYYNGEERAKGNILERFSAQQFPDLHSELNLSSLELGDSALYFCASSDASGSFYNEQFFGPGTRLTVL.